This T cell receptor beta chain was observed in a study of blood T cells in healthy people across ages. There are 14 residues in the CDR3. V trimming: 5 bases; J trimming: 4 bases; junction bases outside the gene matches: 11. Germline V CDR1 and CDR2: DFQATT, SNEGSKA (reference sequence). Next came a second PCR, run for roughly 6 to 11 cycles, which used a sample-barcoded 5' primer along with a J-beta primer mix. TCRdb re-called the 5' RACE reads with MiXCR, one entry per CDR3 protein. The sample contains 650,000 to 900,000 distinct CDR3 sequences, around 68% of which appear only once. This sequence was found in a man aged 25 to 40 in good health. The rearrangement uses TRBV20-1 and TRBJ2-7; 7 bases line up with TRBD1. Sequenced input: blood. CDR3 sequence (DNA): TGCAGTGCTGACCCGACAGGGAATTGGTACGAGCAGTACTTC. Its protein product is CSADPTGNWYEQYF.